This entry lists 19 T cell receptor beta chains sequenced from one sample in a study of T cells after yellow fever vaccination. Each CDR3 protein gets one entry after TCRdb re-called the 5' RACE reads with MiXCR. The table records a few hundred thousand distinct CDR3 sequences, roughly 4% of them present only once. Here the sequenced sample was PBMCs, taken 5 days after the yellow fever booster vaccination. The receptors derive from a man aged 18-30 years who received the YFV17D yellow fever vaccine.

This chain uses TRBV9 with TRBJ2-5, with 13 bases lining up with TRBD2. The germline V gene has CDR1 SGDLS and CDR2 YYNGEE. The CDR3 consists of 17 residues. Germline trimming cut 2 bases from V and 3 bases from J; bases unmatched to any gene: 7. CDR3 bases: TGTGCCAGCAGCGTGGGGACTAGCGGGACGGGAGAAGAGACCCAGTACTTC. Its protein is CASSVGTSGTGEETQYF.

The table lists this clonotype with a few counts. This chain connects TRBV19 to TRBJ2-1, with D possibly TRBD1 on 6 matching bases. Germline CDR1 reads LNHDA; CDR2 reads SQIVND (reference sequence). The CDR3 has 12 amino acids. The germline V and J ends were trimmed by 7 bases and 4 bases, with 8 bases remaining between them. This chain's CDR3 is CASTTGYNEQFF. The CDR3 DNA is TGTGCCAGTACCACAGGGTACAATGAGCAGTTCTTC.

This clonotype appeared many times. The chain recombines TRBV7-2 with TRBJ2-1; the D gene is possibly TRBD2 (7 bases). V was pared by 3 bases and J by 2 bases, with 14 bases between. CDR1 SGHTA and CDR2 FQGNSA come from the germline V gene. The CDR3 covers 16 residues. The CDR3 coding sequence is TGTGCCAGCAGCTTGGTGAAAGGGGGGGCCTACAATGAGCAGTTCTTC. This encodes CASSLVKGGAYNEQFF.

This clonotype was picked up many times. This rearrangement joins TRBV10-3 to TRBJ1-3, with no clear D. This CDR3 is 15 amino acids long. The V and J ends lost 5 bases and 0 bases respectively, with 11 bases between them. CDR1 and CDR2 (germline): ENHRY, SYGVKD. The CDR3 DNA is TGTGCCATCAGTCCCGCGGGCTACTCTGGAAACACCATATATTTT. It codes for CAISPAGYSGNTIYF.

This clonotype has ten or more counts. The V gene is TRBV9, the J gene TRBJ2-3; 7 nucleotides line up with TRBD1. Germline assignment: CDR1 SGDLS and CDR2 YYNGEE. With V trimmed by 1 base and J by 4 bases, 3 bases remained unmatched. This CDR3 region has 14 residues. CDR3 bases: TGTGCCAGCAGCGTAAAGGGGGCCTCAGATACGCAGTATTTT. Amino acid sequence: CASSVKGASDTQYF.

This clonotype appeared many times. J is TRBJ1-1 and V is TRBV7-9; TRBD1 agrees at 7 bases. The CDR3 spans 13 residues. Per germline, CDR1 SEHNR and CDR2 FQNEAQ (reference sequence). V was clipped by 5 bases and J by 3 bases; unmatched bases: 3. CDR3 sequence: CASSGQVYTEAFF. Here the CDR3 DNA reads TGTGCCAGCAGCGGACAGGTGTACACTGAAGCTTTCTTT.

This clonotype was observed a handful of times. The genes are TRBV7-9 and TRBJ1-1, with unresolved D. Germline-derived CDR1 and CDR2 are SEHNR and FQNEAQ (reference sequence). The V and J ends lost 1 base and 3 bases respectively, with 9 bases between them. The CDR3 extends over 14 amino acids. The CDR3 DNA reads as TGTGCCAGCAGCTTAGAGGGCCTTCACACTGAAGCTTTCTTT. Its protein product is CASSLEGLHTEAFF. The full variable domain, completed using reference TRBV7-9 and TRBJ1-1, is DTGVSQNPRHKITKRGQNVTFRCDPISEHNRLYWYRQTLGQGPEFLTYFQNEAQLEKSRLLSDRFSAERPKGSFSTLEIQRTEQGDSAMYLCASSLEGLHTEAFFGQGTRLTVV.

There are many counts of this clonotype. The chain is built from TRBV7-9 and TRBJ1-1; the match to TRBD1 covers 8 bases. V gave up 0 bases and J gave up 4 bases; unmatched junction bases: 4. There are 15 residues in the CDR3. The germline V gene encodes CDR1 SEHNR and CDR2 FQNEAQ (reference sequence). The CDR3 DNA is TGTGCCAGCAGCTTAGCTCAGGGGGCGAGCACTGAAGCTTTCTTT. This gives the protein CASSLAQGASTEAFF.

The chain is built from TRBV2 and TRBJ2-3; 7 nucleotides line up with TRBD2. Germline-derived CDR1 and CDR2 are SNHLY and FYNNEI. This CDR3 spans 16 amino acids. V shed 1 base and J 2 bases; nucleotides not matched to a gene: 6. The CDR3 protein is CASSEELAVYTDTQYF. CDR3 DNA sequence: TGTGCCAGCAGTGAAGAGCTAGCGGTGTACACAGATACGCAGTATTTT.

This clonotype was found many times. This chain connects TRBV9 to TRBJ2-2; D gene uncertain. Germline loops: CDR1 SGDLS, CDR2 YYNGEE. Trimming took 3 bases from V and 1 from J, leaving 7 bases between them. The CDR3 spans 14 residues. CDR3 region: CASSATVNTGELFF. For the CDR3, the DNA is TGTGCCAGCAGCGCGACGGTGAACACCGGGGAGCTGTTTTTT.

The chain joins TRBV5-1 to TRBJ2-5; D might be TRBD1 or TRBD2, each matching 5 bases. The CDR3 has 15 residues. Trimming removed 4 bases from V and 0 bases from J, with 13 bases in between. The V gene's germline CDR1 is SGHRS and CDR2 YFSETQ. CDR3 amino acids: CASSPFPGHQETQYF. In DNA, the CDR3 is TGCGCCAGCAGCCCATTTCCGGGACACCAAGAGACCCAGTACTTC.

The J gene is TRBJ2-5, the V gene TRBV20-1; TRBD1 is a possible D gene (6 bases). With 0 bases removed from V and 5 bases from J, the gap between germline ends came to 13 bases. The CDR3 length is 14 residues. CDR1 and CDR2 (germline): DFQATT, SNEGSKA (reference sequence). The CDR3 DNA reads TGCAGTGCTAGAGATCCAGGGGCCGGCGAGACCCAGTACTTC. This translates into CSARDPGAGETQYF.

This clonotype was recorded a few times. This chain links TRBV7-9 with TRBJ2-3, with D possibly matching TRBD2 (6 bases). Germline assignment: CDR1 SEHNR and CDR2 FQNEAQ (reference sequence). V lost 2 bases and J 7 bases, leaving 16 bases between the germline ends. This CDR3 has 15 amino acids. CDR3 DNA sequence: TGTGCCAGCAGCTTAAGGGGCGGAGGGGTCAATACGCAGTATTTT. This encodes CASSLRGGGVNTQYF.

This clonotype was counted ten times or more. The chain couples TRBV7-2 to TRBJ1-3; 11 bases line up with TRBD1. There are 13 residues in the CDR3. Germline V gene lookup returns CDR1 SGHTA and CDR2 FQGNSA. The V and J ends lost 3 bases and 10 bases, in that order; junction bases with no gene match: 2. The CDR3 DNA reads TGTGCCAGCAGCTTTGGGACAGGGGGGACCATATATTTT. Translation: CASSFGTGGTIYF.

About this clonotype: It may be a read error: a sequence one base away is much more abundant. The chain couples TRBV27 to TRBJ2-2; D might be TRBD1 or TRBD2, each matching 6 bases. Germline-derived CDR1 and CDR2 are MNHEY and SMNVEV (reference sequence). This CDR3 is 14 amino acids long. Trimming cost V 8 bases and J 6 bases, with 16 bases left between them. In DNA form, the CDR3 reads TGTGCCAGCGGGACACGGGAGTACGCCGGGGAGCTGTTTTTT. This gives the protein CASGTREYAGELFF.

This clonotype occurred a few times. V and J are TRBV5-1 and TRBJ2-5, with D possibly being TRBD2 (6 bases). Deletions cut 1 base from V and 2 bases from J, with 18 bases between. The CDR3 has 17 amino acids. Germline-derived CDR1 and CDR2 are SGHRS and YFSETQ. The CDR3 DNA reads TGCGCCAGCAGCTTGTTGCCCTCGGTGGGGGGACAAGAGACCCAGTACTTC. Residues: CASSLLPSVGGQETQYF.

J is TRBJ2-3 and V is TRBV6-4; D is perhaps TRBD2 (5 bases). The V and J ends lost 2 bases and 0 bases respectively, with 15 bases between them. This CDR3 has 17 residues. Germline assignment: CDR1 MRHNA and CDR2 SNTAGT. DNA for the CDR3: TGTGCCAGCAGTGACCTCTGCCCAAGCGGAAGCACAGATACGCAGTATTTT. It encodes CASSDLCPSGSTDTQYF.

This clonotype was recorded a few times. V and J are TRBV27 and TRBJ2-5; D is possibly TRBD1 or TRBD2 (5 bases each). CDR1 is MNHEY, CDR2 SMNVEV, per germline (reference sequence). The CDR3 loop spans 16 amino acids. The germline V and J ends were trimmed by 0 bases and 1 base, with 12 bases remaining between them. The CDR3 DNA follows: TGTGCCAGCAGTTTATCGATCGGGGCCACCCAAGAGACCCAGTACTTC. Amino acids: CASSLSIGATQETQYF.

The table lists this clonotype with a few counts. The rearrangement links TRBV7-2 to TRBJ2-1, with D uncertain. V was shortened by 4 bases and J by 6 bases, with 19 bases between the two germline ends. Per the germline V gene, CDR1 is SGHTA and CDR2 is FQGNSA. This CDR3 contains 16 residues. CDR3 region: CASSSPPRQTPNEQFF. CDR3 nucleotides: TGTGCCAGCAGCTCTCCCCCGCGCCAGACACCCAATGAGCAGTTCTTC.